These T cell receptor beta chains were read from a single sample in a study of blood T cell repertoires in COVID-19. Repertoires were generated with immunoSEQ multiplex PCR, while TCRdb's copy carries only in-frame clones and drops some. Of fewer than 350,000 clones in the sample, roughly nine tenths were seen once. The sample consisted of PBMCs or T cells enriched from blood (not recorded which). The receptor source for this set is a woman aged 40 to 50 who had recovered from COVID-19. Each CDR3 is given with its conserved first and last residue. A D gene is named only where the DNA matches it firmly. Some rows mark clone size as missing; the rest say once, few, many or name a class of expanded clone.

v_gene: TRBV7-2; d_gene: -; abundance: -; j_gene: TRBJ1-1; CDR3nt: TGTGCCAGCAGCTTCTGGACATTGAACACTGAAGCTTTCTTT; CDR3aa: CASSFWTLNTEAFF
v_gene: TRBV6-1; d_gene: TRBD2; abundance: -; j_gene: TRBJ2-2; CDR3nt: TGTGCCAGCAGTGAGGATAGCGGGAGCCTTAACACCGGGGAGCTGTTTTTT; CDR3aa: CASSEDSGSLNTGELFF
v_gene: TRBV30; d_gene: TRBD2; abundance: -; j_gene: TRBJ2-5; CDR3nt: TGTGCCTGGAGCCGACCCCGGACTAGCGGCCTGAACCAAGAGACCCAGTACTTC; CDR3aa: CAWSRPRTSGLNQETQYF
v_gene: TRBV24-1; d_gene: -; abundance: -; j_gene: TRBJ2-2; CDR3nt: TGTGCCACCAGTGTCCGGGACACCACGAACACCGGGGAGCTGTTTTTT; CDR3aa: CATSVRDTTNTGELFF
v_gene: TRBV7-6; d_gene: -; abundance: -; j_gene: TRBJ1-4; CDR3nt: TGTGCCAGCAGCTTAGCGCCCAGGGGTAGTGAAAAACTGTTTTTT; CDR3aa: CASSLAPRGSEKLFF
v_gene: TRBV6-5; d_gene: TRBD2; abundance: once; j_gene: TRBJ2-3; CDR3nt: TGTGCCAGCGCGGGGGCAGATACGCAGTATTTT; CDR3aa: CASAGADTQYF
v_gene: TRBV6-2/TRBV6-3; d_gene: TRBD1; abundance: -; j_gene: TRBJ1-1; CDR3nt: TGTGCCAGCAGTTTAGCAGGGGGCACTGAAGCTTTCTTT; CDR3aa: CASSLAGGTEAFF
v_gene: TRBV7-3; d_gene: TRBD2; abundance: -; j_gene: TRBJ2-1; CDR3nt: TGTGCCAGCAGCTCCTCCGGGACTCGGGGGGATGAGCAGTTCTTC; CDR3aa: CASSSSGTRGDEQFF
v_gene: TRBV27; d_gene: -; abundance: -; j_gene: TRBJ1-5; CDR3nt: TGTGCCAGCAGACAGGGCTGGGATCAGCCCCAGCATTTT; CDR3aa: CASRQGWDQPQHF
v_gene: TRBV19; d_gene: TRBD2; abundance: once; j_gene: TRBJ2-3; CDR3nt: TGTGCCAGTAGTCCCGAGCGGGAGGGCCGGGCGCAGTATTTT; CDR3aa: CASSPEREGRAQYF
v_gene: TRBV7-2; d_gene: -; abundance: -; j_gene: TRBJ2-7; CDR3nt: TGTGCCAGCAGCTTAGCGGGCCGCTACGGCTACGAGCAGTACTTC; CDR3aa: CASSLAGRYGYEQYF
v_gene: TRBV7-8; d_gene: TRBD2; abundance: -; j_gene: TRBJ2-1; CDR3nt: TGTGCCAGCAGCTCACAAGGACTAGCTGATGAGCAGTTCTTC; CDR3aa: CASSSQGLADEQFF
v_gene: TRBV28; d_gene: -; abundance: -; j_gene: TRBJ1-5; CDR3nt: TGTGCCAGCAGTTTCTTAGGTGGAGGGAAGGGTCAGCCCCAGCATTTT; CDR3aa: CASSFLGGGKGQPQHF
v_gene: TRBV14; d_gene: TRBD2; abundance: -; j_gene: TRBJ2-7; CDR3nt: TGTGCCAGCAGCCTGCTAGCGGGAGTGGGAGAGCAGTACTTC; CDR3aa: CASSLLAGVGEQYF
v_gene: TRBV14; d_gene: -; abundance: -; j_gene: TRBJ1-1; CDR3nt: TGTGCCAGCAGTCCGGAGATGTACACTGAAGCTTTCTTT; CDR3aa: CASSPEMYTEAFF
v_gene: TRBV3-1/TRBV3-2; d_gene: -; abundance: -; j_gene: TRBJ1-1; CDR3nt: TGTGCCAGCAGCCAGTCCGACACTGAAGCTTTCTTT; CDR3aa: CASSQSDTEAFF
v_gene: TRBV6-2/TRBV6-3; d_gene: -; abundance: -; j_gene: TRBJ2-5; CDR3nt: TGTGCCAGCAGTCCCCCCCAGGGTTGGGAGACCCAGTACTTC; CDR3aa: CASSPPQGWETQYF
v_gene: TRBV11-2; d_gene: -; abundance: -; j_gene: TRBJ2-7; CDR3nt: TGTGCCAGCAGCCCCCGGGGGACCTACGAGCAGTACTTC; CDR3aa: CASSPRGTYEQYF
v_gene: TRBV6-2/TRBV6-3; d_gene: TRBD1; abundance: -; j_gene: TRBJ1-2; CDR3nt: TGTGCCAGCAGTTACGACAGGGTTAGTGGCTACACCTTC; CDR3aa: CASSYDRVSGYTF
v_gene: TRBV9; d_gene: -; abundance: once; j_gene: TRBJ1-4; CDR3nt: TGTGCCAGCAGCGTAGCATCAACTAATGAAAAACTGTTTTTT; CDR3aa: CASSVASTNEKLFF
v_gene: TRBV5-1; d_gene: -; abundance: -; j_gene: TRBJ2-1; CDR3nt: TGCGCCAGCAGCTTGCCCACTCTACTTGAGCAGTTCTTC; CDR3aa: CASSLPTLLEQFF
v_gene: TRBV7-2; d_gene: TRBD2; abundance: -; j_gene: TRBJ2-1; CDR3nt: TGTGCCAGCAGCCTCAAACCCAGCGGGAGTAGCATCTACAATGAGCAGTTCTTC; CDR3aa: CASSLKPSGSSIYNEQFF
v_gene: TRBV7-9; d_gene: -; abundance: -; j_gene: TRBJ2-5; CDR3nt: TGTGCCACTCCCGTGGTGGGAGAGGTGGGAGGAGAGACCCAGTACTTC; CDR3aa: CATPVVGEVGGETQYF
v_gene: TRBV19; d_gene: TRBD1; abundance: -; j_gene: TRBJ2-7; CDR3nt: TGTGCCAGTAGCCCGGGACAGGGGGGCTACGAGCAGTACTTC; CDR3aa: CASSPGQGGYEQYF
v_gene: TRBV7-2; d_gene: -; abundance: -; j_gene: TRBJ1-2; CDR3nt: TGTGCCAGCAGCTTAGGCGGGGGAGGCTACACCTTC; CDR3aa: CASSLGGGGYTF
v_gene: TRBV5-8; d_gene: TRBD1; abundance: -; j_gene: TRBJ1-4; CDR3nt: TGTGCCAGCAGCAAGGACAGGTCTGAAAAACTGTTTTTT; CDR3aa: CASSKDRSEKLFF
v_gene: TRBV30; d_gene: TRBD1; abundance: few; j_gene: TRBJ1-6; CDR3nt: TGTGCCTGGAGTCCCCAGGGGGCTAACCTCCACTTT; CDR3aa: CAWSPQGANLHF
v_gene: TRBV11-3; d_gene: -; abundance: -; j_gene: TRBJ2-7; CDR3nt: TGTGCCAGCAGCCCAGGAGGGGTCAGGGGGACCTACGAGCAGTACTTC; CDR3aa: CASSPGGVRGTYEQYF
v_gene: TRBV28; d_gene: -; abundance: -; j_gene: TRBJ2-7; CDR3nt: TGTGCCAGCAGTTTACTCAGGCACGAGCAGTACTTC; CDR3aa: CASSLLRHEQYF
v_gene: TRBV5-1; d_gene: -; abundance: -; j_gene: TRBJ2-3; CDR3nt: TGCGCCAGCAGGGTCGGCGGGGACACAGATACGCAGTATTTT; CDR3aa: CASRVGGDTDTQYF
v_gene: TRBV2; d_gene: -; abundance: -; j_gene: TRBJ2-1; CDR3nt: TGTGCCAGCAAAGGGGCAACCTACAATGAGCAGTTCTTC; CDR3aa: CASKGATYNEQFF
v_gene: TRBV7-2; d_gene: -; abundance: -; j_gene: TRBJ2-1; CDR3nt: TGTGCCAGCAGCTTAGGAGTTGTCGGGGGAATTCATGAGCAGTTCTTC; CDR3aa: CASSLGVVGGIHEQFF
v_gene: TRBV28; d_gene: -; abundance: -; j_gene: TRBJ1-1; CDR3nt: TGTGCCAGCAGTTTCTCCTTGTTCTTT; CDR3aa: CASSFSLFF
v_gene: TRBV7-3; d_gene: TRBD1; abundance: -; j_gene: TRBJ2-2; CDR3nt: TGTGCCAGCAGCTTAAGGGGACAGGGGACGACCGGGGAGCTGTTTTTT; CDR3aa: CASSLRGQGTTGELFF
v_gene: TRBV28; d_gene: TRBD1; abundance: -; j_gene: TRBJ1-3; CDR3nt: TGTGCCAGCAGCCGGGACAGGGGACACACCATATATTTT; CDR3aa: CASSRDRGHTIYF
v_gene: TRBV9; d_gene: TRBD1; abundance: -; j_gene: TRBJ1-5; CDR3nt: TGTGCCAGCAGCGTAGGGGACAGGGGGCTCGGACAGCCCCAGCATTTT; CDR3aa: CASSVGDRGLGQPQHF
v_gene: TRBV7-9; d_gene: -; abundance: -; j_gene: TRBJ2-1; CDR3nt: TGTGCCAGCAGCTTACTCCAGTCCAAACACAATGAGCAGTTCTTC; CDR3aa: CASSLLQSKHNEQFF
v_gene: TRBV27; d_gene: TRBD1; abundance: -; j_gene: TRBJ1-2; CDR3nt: TGTGCCAGCAGCATTGGACAGGGAGCCTATGGCTACACCTTC; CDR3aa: CASSIGQGAYGYTF
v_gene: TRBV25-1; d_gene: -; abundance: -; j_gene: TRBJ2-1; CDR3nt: TGTGCCAGCAGTGAATCGGGGACACTACACAATGAGCAGTTCTTC; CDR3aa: CASSESGTLHNEQFF
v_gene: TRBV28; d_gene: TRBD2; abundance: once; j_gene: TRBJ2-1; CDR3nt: TGTGCCAGCGCGGGGGTGGCCCCCAATGAGCAGTTCTTC; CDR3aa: CASAGVAPNEQFF